The entry below describes one TCR beta chain. Antigen unknown. The junction and the germline gene differ at one end; a read error may be behind it. The CDR3 sequence is 12 residues long. The germline V gene encodes CDR1 MNHEY and CDR2 SVGEGT. In TCRdb, the RT-PCR reads were re-called with MiXCR into one record per CDR3 protein. The data contain some 850,000 distinct CDR3 sequences, roughly 18% of them seen just once; the ten biggest clones take up roughly 10%. These data originate in a study of response to subunit inactivated influenza vaccine. Study conclusions and caveats: With each seasonal influenza vaccination, the authors suggested, few new T cells are recruited.

The chain uses TRBV6-2 or TRBV6-3 and TRBJ2-1; a weak D match, TRBD2 (6 bases). The input for sequencing was PBMCs from blood, taken around 5 days after vaccination. The source of this sequence is a man aged 50-60 years who received an inactivated influenza vaccine. CDR3 residues: CASSYPQLAILF. DNA for the CDR3: TGTGCCAGCAGTTACCCGCAACTAGCCATACTCTTC.